This T cell receptor beta chain was observed in a study of shared clonotypes between healthy human individuals. Study-wide results and limits: Approximately 4.5% was the fraction of naive CD4 clonotypes found shared across a few donors.

Remarks on this clone: Its cognate antigen is unknown.

Using immunoSEQ multiplex PCR, the repertoire was profiled, and TCRdb retains in-frame clones only, with some absent. Of more than 2 million clones in the sample, approximately 94% were seen once. Material for sequencing was naive CD4+ T cells sorted from blood. Subset meaning: CD45RA+ positively selected. This receptor was obtained from a young man in good health.

The CDR3 reads CASSLSNNEQFF. CDR3 nucleotide sequence: TGCGCCAGCAGCTTGAGTAACAATGAGCAGTTCTTC. This chain uses TRBV5-1 with TRBJ2-1; no clear D. Germline CDR1 SGHRS, CDR2 YFSETQ. Trimming removed 1 base at V and 5 bases at J, with 4 bases between. This CDR3 is built from 12 residues.